Sequencing of this T cell receptor (beta chain) was carried out in a study of cytomegalovirus exposure and HLA in healthy donors. Measured with immunoSEQ multiplex PCR; TCRdb has only the in-frame clones, and not every one. The table shows roughly 240,000 clones, with around 87% occurring only once. Notes on this clone: What it recognizes is unknown.

The study's findings and limits: As confirmed in vitro, a few CMV-associated chains were specific for CMV antigens. Rarity characterized most TCR sequences, yet some public TCRs appeared in many donors. The tendency of first-cohort TCR clusters to co-occur in the 100 to 150 validation repertoires emerged from a later analysis. Among TCR beta chains, those listed as cytomegalovirus-associated numbered about 150.

The germline V gene encodes CDR1 DFQATT and CDR2 SNEGSKA (reference sequence). The CDR3 runs 11 residues. V shed 7 bases and J shed 4 bases, with 10 bases lying between them. The chain couples TRBV20-1 to TRBJ1-2; D remains ambiguous. The source is a man aged 18 to 30 in good health and CMV-seronegative. Sequencing used PBMCs. The CDR3: CSVGVTYGYTF. CDR3 nucleotide sequence: TGCAGTGTCGGGGTGACCTATGGCTACACCTTC.